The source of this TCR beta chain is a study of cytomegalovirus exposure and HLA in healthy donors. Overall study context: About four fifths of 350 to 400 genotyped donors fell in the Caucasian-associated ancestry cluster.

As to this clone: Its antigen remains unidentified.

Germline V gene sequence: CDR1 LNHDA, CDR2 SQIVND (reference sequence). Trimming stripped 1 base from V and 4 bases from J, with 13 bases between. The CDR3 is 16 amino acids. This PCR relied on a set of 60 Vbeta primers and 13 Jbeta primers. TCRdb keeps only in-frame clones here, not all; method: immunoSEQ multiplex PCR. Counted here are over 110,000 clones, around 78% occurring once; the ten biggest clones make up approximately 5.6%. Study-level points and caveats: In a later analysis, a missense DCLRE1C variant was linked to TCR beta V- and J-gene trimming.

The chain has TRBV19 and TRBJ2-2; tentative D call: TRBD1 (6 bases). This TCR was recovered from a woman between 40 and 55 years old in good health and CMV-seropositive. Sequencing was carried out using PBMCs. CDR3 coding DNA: TGTGCCAGTAGTATAGGGCAGGGGAGTATCACCGGGGAGCTGTTTTTT. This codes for CASSIGQGSITGELFF.